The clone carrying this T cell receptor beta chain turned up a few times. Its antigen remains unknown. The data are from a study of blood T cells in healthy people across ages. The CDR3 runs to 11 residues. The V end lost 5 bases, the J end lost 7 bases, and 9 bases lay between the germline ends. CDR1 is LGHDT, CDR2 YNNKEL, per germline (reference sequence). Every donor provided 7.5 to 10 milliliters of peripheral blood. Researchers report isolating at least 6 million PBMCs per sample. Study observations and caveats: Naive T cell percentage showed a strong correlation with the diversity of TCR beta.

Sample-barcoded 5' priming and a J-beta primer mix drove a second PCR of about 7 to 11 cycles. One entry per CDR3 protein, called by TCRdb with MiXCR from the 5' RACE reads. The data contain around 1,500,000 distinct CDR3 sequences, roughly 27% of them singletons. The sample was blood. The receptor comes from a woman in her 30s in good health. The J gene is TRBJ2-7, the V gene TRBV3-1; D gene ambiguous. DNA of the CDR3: TGTGCCAGCAGCACCACGAGAGAGCAGTACTTC. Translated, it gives CASSTTREQYF.